This T cell receptor beta chain derives from a study of T cells in women clearing cervical HPV infection. Turning to this clone: The sequence runs out 3 residues before the end of the CDR3; the remainder is reconstructed from the germline J gene.

Only in-frame clones appear in the TCRdb table, and some are missing; sequencing was by immunoSEQ multiplex PCR. Its table lists 20,000 to 25,000 clones. CDR1 and CDR2 (germline): ENHRY, SYGVKD. The length of the CDR3 is 12 residues. Trimming stripped 4 bases from V and 7 bases from J, with 10 bases between. This receptor was identified in a woman between 18 and 69 years old with a cervical HPV16 infection that either progressed to CIN3+ or cleared (not recorded which). The V and J genes are TRBV10-3 and TRBJ1-1; D may be TRBD1 (6 bases). Sequences were obtained from blood buffy coat. This CDR3 reads CAISVEGDEAFF. The CDR3 DNA, read in part, is TGTGCCATCAGTGTAGAGGGGGATGAA.